The clone carrying this TCR beta chain was seen repeatedly, ten times or more. The CDR3 contains 13 residues. V was pared by 3 bases and J by 0 bases, with 8 bases between. Looked up from germline, CDR1 is SQVTM and CDR2 is ANQGSEA. This sample is drawn from a study of tumor-infiltrating lymphocytes in primary liver carcinoma. Study-wide context: The patient population consisted of men and women between 30 and 69 years of age.

cDNA specific to TCR beta was made from around 530 ng of total RNA, with a constant-region primer employed for priming. For TCR beta, libraries were produced by three nested multiplex PCR rounds using slightly modified ARM-PCR. TRBV1-TRBV30 forward and Cbeta reverse primers drove the first two roughly 10-cycle rounds. TCRdb re-called the multiplex PCR reads with MiXCR, one entry per CDR3 protein. This table holds about 110,000 distinct CDR3 sequences, 50% to 65% found once. Unsorted bulk tissue, about 18-31 mg of it, served as the source for co-extraction of RNA and DNA. Treatment-naive at the time, the patients had chronic HBV infection.

The V and J genes are TRBV29-1 and TRBJ1-1; unclear D gene. The source is a woman in her fifties or sixties with primary liver carcinoma and hepatitis B virus infection. Sequenced material: liver tumor tissue from sampling region 1. The subset: tumor region T1, superior pole. Here the CDR3 DNA reads TGCAGCGTTGATCTGCTCATGAACACTGAAGCTTTCTTT. Its translation is CSVDLLMNTEAFF.